Listed below are T cell receptor beta chains from one sample, sequenced in a study of blood T cells in healthy people across ages. TCRdb fed the 5' RACE reads into MiXCR, producing one record per CDR3 protein. Among 800,000 or so distinct CDR3 sequences listed, approximately 59% were seen once. Sequencing was performed on blood. The source is a young man in good health. Each CDR3 is given with its conserved first and last residue. A D gene is named only where the DNA matches it firmly. Only some rows state a clone size, as once, few, many or a class for expanded clones.

d_call j_call v_call clone_size cdr3_aa cdr3_nt
- TRBJ2-5 TRBV6-1 - CASSGRVLETQYF TGTGCCAGCAGTGGAAGGGTACTAGAGACCCAGTACTTC
- TRBJ1-6 TRBV21-1 - CASSTFTGGSYNSPLHF TGTGCCAGCAGCACGTTTACAGGGGGCTCCTATAATTCACCCCTCCACTTT
- TRBJ2-7 TRBV29-1 - CSVEVGDYEQYF TGCAGCGTTGAGGTAGGGGACTACGAGCAGTACTTC
- TRBJ1-1 TRBV7-9 few CASSLVGLNTEAFF TGTGCCAGCAGCTTAGTGGGTTTGAACACTGAAGCTTTCTTT
TRBD2 TRBJ2-7 TRBV20-1 - CSARAPSGGAYEQYF TGCAGTGCTAGAGCCCCTAGCGGGGGAGCCTACGAGCAGTACTTC
- TRBJ2-6 TRBV7-9 few CASRYGQFLSGANVLTF TGTGCCAGCAGATACGGGCAGTTTCTTTCTGGGGCCAACGTCCTGACTTTC
- TRBJ1-3 TRBV4-2 once CASSQDLGSQYGNTIYF TGTGCCAGCAGCCAAGATCTCGGGAGTCAGTACGGAAACACCATATATTTT
TRBD1 TRBJ2-5 TRBV6-5 - CASSLQGTEETQYF TGTGCCAGCAGTTTACAGGGGACAGAAGAGACCCAGTACTTC
- TRBJ1-1 TRBV7-9 - CASSASTNTEAFF TGTGCCAGCAGCGCAAGCACGAACACTGAAGCTTTCTTT
- TRBJ2-3 TRBV7-9 - CASRTGDTQYF TGTGCCAGCAGGACGGGAGATACGCAGTATTTT
- TRBJ1-1 TRBV5-1 - CASSEGLNAEAFF TGCGCCAGCAGTGAGGGCTTGAACGCTGAAGCTTTCTTT
TRBD2 TRBJ2-1 TRBV7-8 once CASSNGGVSYNEQFF TGTGCCAGCAGCAACGGGGGGGTCTCCTACAATGAGCAGTTCTTC
- TRBJ2-7 TRBV10-3 - CGARYYEQYF TGTGGGGCCAGATACTACGAGCAGTACTTC
- TRBJ1-2 TRBV20-1 - CSARDLAGGTNYGYTF TGCAGTGCTAGAGATCTTGCCGGGGGGACTAACTATGGCTACACCTTC
TRBD1 TRBJ1-2 TRBV30 - CAWGQGYGYTF TGTGCCTGGGGACAGGGCTATGGCTACACCTTC
- TRBJ2-5 TRBV6-1 - CASSEDPGGVTQYF TGTGCCAGCAGTGAAGACCCAGGAGGCGTGACCCAGTACTTC
- TRBJ2-7 TRBV6-2/TRBV6-3 - CASSPRHRYEQYF TGTGCCAGCAGTCCTAGACACCGGTACGAGCAGTACTTC
- TRBJ2-6 TRBV7-9 - CASSLEGTVNVLTF TGTGCCAGCAGCCTAGAGGGCACCGTCAACGTCCTGACTTTC
- TRBJ2-1 TRBV20-1 - CSAGACVSEGGNEQFF TGCAGTGCTGGTGCCTGCGTGTCAGAGGGGGGGAATGAGCAGTTCTTC
TRBD1 TRBJ2-7 TRBV9 - CASSAQRDRGSHEQYF TGTGCCAGCAGCGCCCAAAGGGACAGGGGGTCTCACGAGCAGTACTTC
- TRBJ2-6 TRBV5-1 many CASSPTSGANVLTF TGTGCCAGCAGCCCTACCTCCGGGGCCAACGTCCTGACTTTC
- TRBJ2-1 TRBV7-6 once CASSLGGGIGSYNEQFF TGTGCCAGCAGCTTAGGTGGCGGTATTGGCTCCTACAATGAGCAGTTCTTC
TRBD1 TRBJ2-5 TRBV29-1 - CSVTGGGQTQYF TGCAGCGTTACAGGGGGTGGACAGACCCAGTACTTC
- TRBJ1-1 TRBV29-1 few CSVTGRANTEAFF TGCAGCGTCACGGGACGGGCGAACACTGAAGCTTTCTTT
- TRBJ2-2 TRBV7-7 - CASSFGWGYGSDTGELFF TGTGCCAGCAGCTTCGGTTGGGGGTATGGGAGCGACACCGGGGAGCTGTTTTTT
- TRBJ2-1 TRBV29-1 - CSVPSPGDGEQFF TGCAGCGTTCCCTCCCCCGGGGATGGTGAGCAGTTCTTC
- TRBJ2-1 TRBV5-5 few CASSSRDNEQFF TGTGCCAGCAGCTCCCGCGACAATGAGCAGTTCTTC
- TRBJ2-7 TRBV7-9 - CASSQTRGSNEQYF TGTGCCAGCAGCCAGACCAGGGGATCGAACGAGCAGTACTTC
- TRBJ2-3 TRBV18 - CASSHPGTSTDTQYF TGTGCCAGCTCCCACCCAGGGACAAGCACAGATACGCAGTATTTT